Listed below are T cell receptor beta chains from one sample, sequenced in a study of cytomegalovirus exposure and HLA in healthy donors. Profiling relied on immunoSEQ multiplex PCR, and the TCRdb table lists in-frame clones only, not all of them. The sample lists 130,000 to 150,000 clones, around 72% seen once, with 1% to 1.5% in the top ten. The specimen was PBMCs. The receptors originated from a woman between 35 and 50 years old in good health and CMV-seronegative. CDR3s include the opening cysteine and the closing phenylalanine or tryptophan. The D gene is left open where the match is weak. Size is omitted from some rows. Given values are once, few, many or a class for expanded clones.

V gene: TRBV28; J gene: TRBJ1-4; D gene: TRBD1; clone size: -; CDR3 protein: CASSLRDRGATNEKLFF; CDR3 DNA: TGTGCCAGCAGTTTGCGTGACAGGGGCGCAACTAATGAAAAACTGTTTTTT
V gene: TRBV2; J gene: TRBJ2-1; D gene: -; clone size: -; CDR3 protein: CASSDDEGSSYNEQFF; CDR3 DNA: TGTGCCAGCAGTGATGATGAGGGTAGCTCCTACAATGAGCAGTTCTTC
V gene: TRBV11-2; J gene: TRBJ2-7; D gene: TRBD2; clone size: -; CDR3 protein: CASSLDESGGGYEQYF; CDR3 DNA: TGTGCCAGCAGCTTAGATGAAAGCGGGGGGGGCTACGAGCAGTACTTC
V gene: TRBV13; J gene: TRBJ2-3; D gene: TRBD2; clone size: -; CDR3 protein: CASSRGTSGGALDTQYF; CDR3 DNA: TGTGCCAGCAGCCGCGGGACTAGCGGGGGGGCGTTAGATACGCAGTATTTT
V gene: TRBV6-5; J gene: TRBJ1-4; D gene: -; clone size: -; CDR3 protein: CASSYSVWEKEEKLFF; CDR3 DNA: TGTGCCAGCAGTTACTCGGTATGGGAGAAAGAGGAAAAACTGTTTTTT
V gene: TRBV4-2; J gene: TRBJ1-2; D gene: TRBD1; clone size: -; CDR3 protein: CASSQTTGQATNYGYTF; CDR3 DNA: TGTGCCAGCAGCCAGACAACCGGACAGGCTACTAACTATGGCTACACCTTC
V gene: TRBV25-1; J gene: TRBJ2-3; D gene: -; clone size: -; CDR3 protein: CASSDPREAVYTDTQYF; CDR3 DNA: TGTGCCAGCAGTGACCCCAGGGAGGCTGTCTACACAGATACGCAGTATTTT
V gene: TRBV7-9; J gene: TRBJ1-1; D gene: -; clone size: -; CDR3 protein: CASSSPGSVLTEAFF; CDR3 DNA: TGTGCCAGCAGCTCCCCAGGGTCCGTGCTTACTGAAGCTTTCTTT
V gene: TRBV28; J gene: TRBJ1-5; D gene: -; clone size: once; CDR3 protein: CASYAVHNQPQHF; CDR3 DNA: TGTGCCAGCTACGCGGTCCACAATCAGCCCCAGCATTTT
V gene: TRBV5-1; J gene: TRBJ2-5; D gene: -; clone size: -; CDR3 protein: CASSLFIFDEGVETQYF; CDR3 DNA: TGCGCCAGCAGCTTGTTTATTTTTGATGAGGGGGTGGAGACCCAGTACTTC